The T cell receptor beta chain described here comes from a study of cytomegalovirus exposure and HLA in healthy donors. Study summary: There were approximately 80 million unique TCRs (from HLA-typed donors) in an early data release. Overall study results and limits: Indistinguishable V segments such as TRBV6-2 and TRBV6-3 were excluded.

Per germline, CDR1 MDHEN and CDR2 SYDVKM. The CDR3 covers 13 residues. The germline V and J ends were trimmed by 2 bases and 5 bases, with 9 bases remaining between them. The study ran its PCR with 60 Vbeta and 13 Jbeta primers. Only in-frame clones appear in the TCRdb table, and some are missing; sequencing was by immunoSEQ multiplex PCR. The sample consists of 90,000 to 95,000 clones, about 84% of them appearing once. Comment on this clone: The antigen remains unidentified.

The sequenced material came from PBMCs. This clonotype originated in a man younger than 30 in good health and CMV-seronegative. The chain recombines TRBV28 with TRBJ2-5; D gene uncertain. The CDR3 nucleotides read TGTGCCAGCAGTTTAGGGTACAGCGAGACCCAGTACTTC. Its translation is CASSLGYSETQYF.